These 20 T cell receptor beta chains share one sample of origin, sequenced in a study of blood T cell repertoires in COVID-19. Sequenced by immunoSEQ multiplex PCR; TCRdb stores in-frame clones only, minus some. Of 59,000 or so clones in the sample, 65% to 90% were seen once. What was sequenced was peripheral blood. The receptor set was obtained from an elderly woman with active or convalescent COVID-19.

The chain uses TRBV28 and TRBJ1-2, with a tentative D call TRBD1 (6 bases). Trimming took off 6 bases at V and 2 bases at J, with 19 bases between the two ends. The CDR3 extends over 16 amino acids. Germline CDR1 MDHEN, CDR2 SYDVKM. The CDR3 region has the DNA TGTGCCAGCAGACCCGAACGGGGAAGGGGGAACTATGGCTACACCTTC. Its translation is CASRPERGRGNYGYTF.

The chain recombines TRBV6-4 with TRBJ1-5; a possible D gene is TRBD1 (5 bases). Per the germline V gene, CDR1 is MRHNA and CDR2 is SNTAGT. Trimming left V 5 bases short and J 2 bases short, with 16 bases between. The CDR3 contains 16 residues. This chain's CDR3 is CASSKGSGFGNQPQHF. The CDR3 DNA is TGTGCCAGCAGTAAGGGGTCAGGGTTTGGCAATCAGCCCCAGCATTTT.

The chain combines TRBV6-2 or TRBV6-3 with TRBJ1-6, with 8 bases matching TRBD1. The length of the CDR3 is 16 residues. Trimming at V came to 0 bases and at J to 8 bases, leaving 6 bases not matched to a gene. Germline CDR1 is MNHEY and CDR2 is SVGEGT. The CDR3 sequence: CASSYSWTGSYSPLHF. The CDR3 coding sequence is TGTGCCAGCAGTTACTCGTGGACAGGGTCTTATTCACCCCTCCACTTT.

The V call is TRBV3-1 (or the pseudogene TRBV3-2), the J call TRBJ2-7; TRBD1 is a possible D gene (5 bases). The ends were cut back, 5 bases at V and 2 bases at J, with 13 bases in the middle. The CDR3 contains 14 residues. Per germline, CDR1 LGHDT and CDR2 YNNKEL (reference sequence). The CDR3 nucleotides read TGTGCCAGCAGCTCAACAGGCCAAGCCTACGAGCAGTACTTC. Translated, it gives CASSSTGQAYEQYF.

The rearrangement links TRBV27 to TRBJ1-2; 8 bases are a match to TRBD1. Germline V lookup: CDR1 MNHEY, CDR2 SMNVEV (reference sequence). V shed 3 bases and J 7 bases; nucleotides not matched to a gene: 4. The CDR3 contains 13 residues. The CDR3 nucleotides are TGTGCCAGCAGTTTCCCAGGGGGCCTTGGCTACACCTTC. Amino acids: CASSFPGGLGYTF.

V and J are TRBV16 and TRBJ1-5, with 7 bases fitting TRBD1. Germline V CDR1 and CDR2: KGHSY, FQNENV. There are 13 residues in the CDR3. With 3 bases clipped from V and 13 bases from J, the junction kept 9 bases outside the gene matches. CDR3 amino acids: CASSHDDRARQHF. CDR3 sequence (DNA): TGTGCCAGCAGCCACGACGACAGGGCCCGACAGCATTTT. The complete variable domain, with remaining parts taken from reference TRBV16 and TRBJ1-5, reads GEEVAQTPKHLVRGEGQKAKLYCAPIKGHSYVFWYQQVLKNEFKFLISFQNENVFDETGMPKERFSAKCLPNSPCSLEIQATKLEDSAVYFCASSHDDRARQHFGDGTRLSIL.

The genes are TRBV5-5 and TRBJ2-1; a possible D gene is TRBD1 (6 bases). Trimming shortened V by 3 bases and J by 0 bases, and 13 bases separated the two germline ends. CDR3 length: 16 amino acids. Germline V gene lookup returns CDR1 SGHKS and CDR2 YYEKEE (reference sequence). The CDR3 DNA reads TGTGCCAGCAGCTCTGGGGGCAGGGGCTCCTACAATGAGCAGTTCTTC. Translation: CASSSGGRGSYNEQFF.

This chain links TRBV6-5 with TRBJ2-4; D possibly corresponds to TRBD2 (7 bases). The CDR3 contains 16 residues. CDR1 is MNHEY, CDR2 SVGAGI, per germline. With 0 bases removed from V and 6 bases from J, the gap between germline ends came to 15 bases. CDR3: CASSYSPGGGANIQYF. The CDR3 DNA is TGTGCCAGCAGTTACTCCCCCGGCGGGGGCGCAAACATTCAGTACTTC.

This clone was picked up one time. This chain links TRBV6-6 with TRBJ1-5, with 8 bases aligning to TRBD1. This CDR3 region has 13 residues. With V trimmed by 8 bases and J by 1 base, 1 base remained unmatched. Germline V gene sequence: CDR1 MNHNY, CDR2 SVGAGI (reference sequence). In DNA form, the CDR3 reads TGTGCCAGCCGGGACAGGAGCAATCAGCCCCAGCATTTT. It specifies CASRDRSNQPQHF.

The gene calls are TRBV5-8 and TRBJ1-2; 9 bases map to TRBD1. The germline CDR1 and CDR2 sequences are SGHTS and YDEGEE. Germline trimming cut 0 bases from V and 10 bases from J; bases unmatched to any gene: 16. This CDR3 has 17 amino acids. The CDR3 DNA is TGTGCCAGCAGCTTGGCCTTCGGGACAGGGACAACATTCTACTACACCTTC. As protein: CASSLAFGTGTTFYYTF.

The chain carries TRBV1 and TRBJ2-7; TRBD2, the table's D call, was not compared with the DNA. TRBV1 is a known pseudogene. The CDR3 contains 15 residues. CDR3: CTSSRGAGEDYEQYF. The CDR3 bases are TGCACCAGCAGCCGAGGAGCGGGGGAGGACTACGAGCAGTACTTC.

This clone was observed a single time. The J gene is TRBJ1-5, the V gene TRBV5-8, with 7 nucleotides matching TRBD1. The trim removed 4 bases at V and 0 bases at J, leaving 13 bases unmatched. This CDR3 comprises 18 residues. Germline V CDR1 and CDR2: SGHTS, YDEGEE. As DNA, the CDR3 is TGTGCCAGCAGCCCCCCGGGACAGAGCATCAATAGCAATCAGCCCCAGCATTTT. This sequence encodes CASSPPGQSINSNQPQHF.

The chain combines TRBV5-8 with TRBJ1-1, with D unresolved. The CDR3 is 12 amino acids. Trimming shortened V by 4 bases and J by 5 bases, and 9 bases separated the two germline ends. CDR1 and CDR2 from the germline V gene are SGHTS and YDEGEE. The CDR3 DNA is TGTGCCAGCAGCCTGTTGTTAACTGAAGCTTTCTTT. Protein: CASSLLLTEAFF.

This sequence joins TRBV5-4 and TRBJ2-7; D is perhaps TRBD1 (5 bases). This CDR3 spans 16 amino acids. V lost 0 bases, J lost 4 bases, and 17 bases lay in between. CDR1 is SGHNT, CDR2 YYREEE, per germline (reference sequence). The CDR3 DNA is TGTGCCAGCAGCTTGGCAGGCGGCTGGGGCGATTACGAGCAGTACTTC. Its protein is CASSLAGGWGDYEQYF.

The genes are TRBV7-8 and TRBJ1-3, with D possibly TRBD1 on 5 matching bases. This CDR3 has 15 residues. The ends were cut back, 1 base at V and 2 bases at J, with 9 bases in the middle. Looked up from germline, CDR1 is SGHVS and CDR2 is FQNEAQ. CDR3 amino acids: CASSLVGTAGNTIYF. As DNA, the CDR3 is TGTGCCAGCAGCTTAGTGGGGACTGCTGGAAACACCATATATTTT.

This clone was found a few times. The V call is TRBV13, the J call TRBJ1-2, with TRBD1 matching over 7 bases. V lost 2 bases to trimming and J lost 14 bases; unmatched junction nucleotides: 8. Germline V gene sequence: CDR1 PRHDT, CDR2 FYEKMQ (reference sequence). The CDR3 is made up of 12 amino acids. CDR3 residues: CASSLPGQIPTF. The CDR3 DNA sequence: TGTGCCAGCAGCTTACCGGGACAGATCCCTACCTTC. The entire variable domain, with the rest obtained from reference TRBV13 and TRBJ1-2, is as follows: AAGVIQSPRHLIKEKRETATLKCYPIPRHDTVYWYQQGPGQDPQFLISFYEKMQSDKGSIPDRFSAQQFSDYHSELNMSSLELGDSALYFCASSLPGQIPTFGSGTRLTVV.

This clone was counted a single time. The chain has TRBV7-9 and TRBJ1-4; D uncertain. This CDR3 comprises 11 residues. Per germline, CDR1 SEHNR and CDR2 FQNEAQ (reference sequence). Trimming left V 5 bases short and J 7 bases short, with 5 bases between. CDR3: CASSQAEKLFF. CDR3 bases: TGTGCCAGCAGCCAGGCTGAAAAACTGTTTTTT.

CDR3 sequence reads: CASSFRQAYEQYF. CDR3 bases: TGTGCCAGCAGTTTCAGACAAGCCTACGAGCAGTACTTC. The rearrangement links TRBV12-3 or TRBV12-4 to TRBJ2-7; D call uncertain. Trimming removed 3 bases at V and 2 bases at J, with 8 bases between. The CDR3 length is 13 residues.

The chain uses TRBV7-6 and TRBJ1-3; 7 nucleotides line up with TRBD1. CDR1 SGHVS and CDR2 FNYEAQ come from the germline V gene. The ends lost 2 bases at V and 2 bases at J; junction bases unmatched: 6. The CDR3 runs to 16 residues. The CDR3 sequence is CASSLNTGTAGNTIYF. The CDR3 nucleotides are TGTGCCAGCAGCTTAAACACCGGGACAGCTGGAAACACCATATATTTT.

The DNA of the CDR3 is TGCAGTGCTAGTGGACAGTTTAGCAATCAGCCCCAGCATTTT. Translating it yields CSASGQFSNQPQHF. This sequence joins TRBV20-1 and TRBJ1-5, with D possibly TRBD1 on 6 matching bases. The germline CDR1 and CDR2 sequences are DFQATT and SNEGSKA (reference sequence). The CDR3 runs 14 residues. V lost 3 bases and J 0 bases, leaving 9 bases between the germline ends.